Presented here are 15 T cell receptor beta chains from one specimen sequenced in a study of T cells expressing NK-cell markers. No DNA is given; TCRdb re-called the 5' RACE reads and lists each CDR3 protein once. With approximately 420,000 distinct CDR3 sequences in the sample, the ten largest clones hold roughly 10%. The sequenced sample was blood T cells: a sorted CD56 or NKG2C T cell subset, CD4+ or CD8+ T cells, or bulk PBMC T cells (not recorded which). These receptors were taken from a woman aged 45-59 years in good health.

The CDR3 spells CSARRDGGVGTGELFF. The genes are TRBV20-1 and TRBJ2-2; TCRdb designates TRBD2, a call that cannot be tested without DNA. Germline V gene sequence: CDR1 DFQATT, CDR2 SNEGSKA (reference sequence). The CDR3 consists of 16 residues.

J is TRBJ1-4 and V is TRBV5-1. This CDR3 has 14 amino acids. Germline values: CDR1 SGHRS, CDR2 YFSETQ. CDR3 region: CASSPEGTNEKLFF.

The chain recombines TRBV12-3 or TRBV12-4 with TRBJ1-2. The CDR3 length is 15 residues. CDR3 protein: CASSFARWPNYGYTF.

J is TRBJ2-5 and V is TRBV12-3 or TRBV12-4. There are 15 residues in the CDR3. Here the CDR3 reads CASSLSGAYQETQYF.

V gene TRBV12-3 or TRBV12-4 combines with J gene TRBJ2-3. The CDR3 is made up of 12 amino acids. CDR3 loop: CASSLFTDTQYF.

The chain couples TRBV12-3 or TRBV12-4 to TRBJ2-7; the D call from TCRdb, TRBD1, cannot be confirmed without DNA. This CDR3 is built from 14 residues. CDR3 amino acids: CASSPNPTRDEQYF.

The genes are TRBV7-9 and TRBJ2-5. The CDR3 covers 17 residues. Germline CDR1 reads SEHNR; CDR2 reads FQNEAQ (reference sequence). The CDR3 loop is CASSRTRFGGTLETQYF.

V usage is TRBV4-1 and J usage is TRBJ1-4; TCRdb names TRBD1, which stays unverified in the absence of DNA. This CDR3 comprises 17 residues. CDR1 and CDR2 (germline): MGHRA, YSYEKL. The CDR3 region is CASSQDRGGQGAKKLFF.

The chain's CDR3 is CASNLQGPGTDTQYF. The chain uses TRBV27 and TRBJ2-3; TCRdb lists TRBD1, though no DNA is available to test this call. The V gene's germline CDR1 is MNHEY and CDR2 SMNVEV (reference sequence). The CDR3 loop spans 15 amino acids.

The CDR3 region is CASRGTTTYQETQYF. The chain has TRBV5-1 and TRBJ2-5; the TCRdb call, TRBD2, lacks DNA for checking. The CDR3 consists of 15 residues. Per the germline V gene, CDR1 is SGHRS and CDR2 is YFSETQ.

CDR3 sequence reads: CASSLGSGISQPQHF. J is TRBJ1-5 and V is TRBV12-3 or TRBV12-4; TCRdb's D call, TRBD1, is unchecked because there is no DNA. The CDR3 spans 15 residues.

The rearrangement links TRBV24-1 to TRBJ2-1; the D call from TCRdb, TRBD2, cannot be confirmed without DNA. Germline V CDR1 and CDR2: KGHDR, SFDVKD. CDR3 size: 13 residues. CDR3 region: CATSEGPGPVRFF.

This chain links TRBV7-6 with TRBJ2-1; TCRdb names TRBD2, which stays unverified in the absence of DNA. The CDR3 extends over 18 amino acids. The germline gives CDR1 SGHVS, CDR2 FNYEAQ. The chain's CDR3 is CASSIRGLAGVRRNEQFF.

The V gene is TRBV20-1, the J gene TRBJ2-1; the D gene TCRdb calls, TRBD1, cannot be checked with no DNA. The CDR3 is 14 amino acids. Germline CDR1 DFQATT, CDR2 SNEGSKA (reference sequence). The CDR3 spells CSARADRRWSEQFF.

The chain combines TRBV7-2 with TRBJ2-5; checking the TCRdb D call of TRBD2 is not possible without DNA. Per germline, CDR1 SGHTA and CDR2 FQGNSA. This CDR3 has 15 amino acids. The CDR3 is CASSLESASGETQYF.